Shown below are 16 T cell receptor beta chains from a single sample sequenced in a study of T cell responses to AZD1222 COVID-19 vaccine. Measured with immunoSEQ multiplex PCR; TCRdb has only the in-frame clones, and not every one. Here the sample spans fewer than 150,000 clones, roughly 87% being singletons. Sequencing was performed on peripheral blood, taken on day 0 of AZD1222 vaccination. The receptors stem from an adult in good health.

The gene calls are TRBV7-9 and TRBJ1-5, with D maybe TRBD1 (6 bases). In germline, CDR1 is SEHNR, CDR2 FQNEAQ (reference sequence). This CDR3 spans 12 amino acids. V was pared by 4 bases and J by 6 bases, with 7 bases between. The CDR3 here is CASSSGAQPQHF. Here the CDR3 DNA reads TGTGCCAGCAGCTCGGGGGCTCAGCCCCAGCATTTT.

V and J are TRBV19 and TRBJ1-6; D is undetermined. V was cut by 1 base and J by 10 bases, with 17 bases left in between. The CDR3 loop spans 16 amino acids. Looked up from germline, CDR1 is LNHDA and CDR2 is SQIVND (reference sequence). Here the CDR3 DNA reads TGTGCCAGTAGTATAGGCCCGGTGAGACGTGGATCACCCCTCCACTTT. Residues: CASSIGPVRRGSPLHF.

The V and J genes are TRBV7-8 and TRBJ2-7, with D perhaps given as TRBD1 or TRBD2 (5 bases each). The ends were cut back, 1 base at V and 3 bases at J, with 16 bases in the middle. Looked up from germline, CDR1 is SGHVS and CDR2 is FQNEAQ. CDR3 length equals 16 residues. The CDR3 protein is CASSLGQRITNYEQYF. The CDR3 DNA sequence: TGTGCCAGCAGCTTAGGACAGCGGATTACCAACTACGAGCAGTACTTC.

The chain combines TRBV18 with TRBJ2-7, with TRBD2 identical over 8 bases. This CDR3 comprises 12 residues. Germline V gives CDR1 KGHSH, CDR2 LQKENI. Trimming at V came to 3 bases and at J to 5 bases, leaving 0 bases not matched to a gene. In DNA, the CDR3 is TGTGCCAGCTCACCCGGGGGGGACGAGCAGTACTTC. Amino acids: CASSPGGDEQYF.

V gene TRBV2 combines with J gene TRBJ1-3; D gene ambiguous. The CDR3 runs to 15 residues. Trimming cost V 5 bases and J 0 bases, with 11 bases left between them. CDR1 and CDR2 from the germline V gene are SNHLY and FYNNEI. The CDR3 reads CASSLQAVSGNTIYF. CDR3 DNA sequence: TGTGCCAGCAGTCTCCAGGCAGTCTCTGGAAACACCATATATTTT.

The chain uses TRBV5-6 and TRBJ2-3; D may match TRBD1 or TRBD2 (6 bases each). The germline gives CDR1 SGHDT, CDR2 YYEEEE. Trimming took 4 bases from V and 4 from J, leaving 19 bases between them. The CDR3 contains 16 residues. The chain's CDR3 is CASSPPFGGAADTQYF. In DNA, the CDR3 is TGTGCCAGCAGCCCCCCTTTCGGGGGCGCGGCAGATACGCAGTATTTT.

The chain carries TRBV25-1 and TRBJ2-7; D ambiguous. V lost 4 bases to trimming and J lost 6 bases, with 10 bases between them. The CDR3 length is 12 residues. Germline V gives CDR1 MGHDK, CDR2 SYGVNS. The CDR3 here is CASSAVRSEQYF. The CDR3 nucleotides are TGTGCCAGCAGTGCGGTTAGAAGCGAGCAGTACTTC.

In DNA form, the CDR3 reads TGTGCCACCACCCCGGCAGGGGGCTTCACAGATACGCAGTATTTT. Translating gives CATTPAGGFTDTQYF. The chain couples TRBV19 to TRBJ2-3; 8 bases map to TRBD1. Losses at the gene ends were 10 bases for V and 2 bases for J; bases not matched to a gene: 11. Germline V gives CDR1 LNHDA, CDR2 SQIVND (reference sequence). CDR3 length: 15 amino acids. The whole variable domain, remainder taken from reference TRBV19 and TRBJ2-3, is DGGITQSPKYLFRKEGQNVTLSCEQNLNHDAMYWYRQDPGQGLRLIYYSQIVNDFQKGDIAEGYSVSREKKESFPLTVTSAQKNPTAFYLCATTPAGGFTDTQYFGPGTRLTVL.

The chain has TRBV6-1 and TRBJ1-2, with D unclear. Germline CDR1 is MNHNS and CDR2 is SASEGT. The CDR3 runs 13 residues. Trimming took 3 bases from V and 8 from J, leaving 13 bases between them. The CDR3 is CASSDPGREGYTF. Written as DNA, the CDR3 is TGTGCCAGCAGTGACCCCGGCCGGGAAGGCTACACCTTC.

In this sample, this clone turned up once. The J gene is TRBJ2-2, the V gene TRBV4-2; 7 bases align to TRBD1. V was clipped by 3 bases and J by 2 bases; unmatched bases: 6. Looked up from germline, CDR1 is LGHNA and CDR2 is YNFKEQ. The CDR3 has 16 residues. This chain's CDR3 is CASSQSGTANTGELFF. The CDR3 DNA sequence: TGTGCCAGCAGCCAGTCCGGGACAGCTAACACCGGGGAGCTGTTTTTT.

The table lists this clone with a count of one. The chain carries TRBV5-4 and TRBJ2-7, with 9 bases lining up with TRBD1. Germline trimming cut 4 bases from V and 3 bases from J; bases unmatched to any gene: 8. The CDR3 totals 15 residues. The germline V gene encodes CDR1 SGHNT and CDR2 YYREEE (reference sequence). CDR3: CASSLGQGKGYEQYF. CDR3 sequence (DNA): TGTGCCAGCAGCCTCGGACAGGGGAAAGGCTACGAGCAGTACTTC. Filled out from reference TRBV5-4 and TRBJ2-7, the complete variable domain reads ETGVTQSPTHLIKTRGQQVTLRCSSQSGHNTVSWYQQALGQGPQFIFQYYREEENGRGNFPPRFSGLQFPNYSSELNVNALELDDSALYLCASSLGQGKGYEQYFGPGTRLTVT.

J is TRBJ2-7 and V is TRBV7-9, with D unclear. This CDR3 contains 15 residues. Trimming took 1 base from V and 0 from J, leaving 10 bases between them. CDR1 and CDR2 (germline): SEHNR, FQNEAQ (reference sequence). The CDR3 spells CASSLGRKNSYEQYF. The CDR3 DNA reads TGTGCCAGCAGCTTAGGACGCAAGAACTCCTACGAGCAGTACTTC. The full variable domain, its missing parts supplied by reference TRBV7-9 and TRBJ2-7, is DTGVSQNPRHKITKRGQNVTFRCDPISEHNRLYWYRQTLGQGPEFLTYFQNEAQLEKSRLLSDRFSAERPKGSFSTLEIQRTEQGDSAMYLCASSLGRKNSYEQYFGPGTRLTVT.

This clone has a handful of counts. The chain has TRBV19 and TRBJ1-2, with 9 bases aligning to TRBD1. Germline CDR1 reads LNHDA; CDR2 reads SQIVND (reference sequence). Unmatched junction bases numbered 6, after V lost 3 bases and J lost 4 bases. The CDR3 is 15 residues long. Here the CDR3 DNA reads TGTGCCAGTAGTATTTCCAGGGGACAGGGCTATGGCTACACCTTC. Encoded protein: CASSISRGQGYGYTF.

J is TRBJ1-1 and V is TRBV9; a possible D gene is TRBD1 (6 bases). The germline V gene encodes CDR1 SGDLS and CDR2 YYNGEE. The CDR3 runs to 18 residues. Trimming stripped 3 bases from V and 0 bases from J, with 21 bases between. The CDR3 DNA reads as TGTGCCAGCAGCGCGACGACAGGAGGTTTAAACATGAACACTGAAGCTTTCTTT. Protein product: CASSATTGGLNMNTEAFF. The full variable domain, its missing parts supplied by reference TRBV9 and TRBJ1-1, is DSGVTQTPKHLITATGQRVTLRCSPRSGDLSVYWYQQSLDQGLQFLIQYYNGEERAKGNILERFSAQQFPDLHSELNLSSLELGDSALYFCASSATTGGLNMNTEAFFGQGTRLTVV.

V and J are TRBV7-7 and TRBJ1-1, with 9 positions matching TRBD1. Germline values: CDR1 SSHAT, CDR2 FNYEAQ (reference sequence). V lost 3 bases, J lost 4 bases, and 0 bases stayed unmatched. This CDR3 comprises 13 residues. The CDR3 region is CASSLGQGTEAFF. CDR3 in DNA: TGTGCCAGCAGCTTGGGACAGGGCACTGAAGCTTTCTTT. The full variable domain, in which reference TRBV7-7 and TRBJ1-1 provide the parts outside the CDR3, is GAGVSQSPRYKVTKRGQDVTLRCDPISSHATLYWYQQALGQGPEFLTYFNYEAQPDKSGLPSDRFSAERPEGSISTLTIQRTEQRDSAMYRCASSLGQGTEAFFGQGTRLTVV.

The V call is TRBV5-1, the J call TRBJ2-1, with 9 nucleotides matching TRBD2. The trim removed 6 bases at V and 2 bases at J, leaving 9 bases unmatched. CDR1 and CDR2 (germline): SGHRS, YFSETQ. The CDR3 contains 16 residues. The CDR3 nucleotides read TGCGCCAGCATACCGGTGGCGGGGGGGACCTACAATGAGCAGTTCTTC. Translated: CASIPVAGGTYNEQFF.